This T cell receptor beta chain was obtained from a study of blood T cell repertoires in COVID-19. Germline CDR1 SQVTM, CDR2 ANQGSEA. The CDR3 spans 13 residues. V lost 6 bases and J lost 8; bases outside the gene matches: 11. The assay was immunoSEQ multiplex PCR, and TCRdb's table has in-frame clones only and misses some. The table has around 150,000 clones, around nine tenths seen once; the top ten hold around a tenth. The TCR sequence derives from a woman between 65 and 79 years old with COVID-19, enrolled during active disease. This chain joins TRBV29-1 and TRBJ1-2, with 8 bases that match TRBD1. The sequenced sample was peripheral blood. The CDR3 loop is CSVDRGEGRGYTF. The DNA of the CDR3 is TGCAGCGTCGACAGGGGCGAGGGAAGAGGCTACACCTTC.